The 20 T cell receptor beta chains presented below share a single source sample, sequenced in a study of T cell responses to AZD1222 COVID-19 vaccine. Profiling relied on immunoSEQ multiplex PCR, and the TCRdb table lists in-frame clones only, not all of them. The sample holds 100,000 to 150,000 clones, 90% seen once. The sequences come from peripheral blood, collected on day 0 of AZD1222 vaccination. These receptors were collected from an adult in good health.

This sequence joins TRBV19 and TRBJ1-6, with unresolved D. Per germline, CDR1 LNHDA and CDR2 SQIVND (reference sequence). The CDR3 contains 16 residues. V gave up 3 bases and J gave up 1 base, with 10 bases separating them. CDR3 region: CASSIATGSYNSPLHF. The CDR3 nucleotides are TGTGCCAGTAGTATTGCCACGGGGTCCTATAATTCACCCCTCCACTTT.

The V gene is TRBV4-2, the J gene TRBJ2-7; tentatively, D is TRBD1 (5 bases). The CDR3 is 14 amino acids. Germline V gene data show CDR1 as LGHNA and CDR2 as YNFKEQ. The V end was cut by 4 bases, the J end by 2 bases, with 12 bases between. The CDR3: CASSPSGATYEQYF. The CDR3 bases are TGTGCCAGCAGCCCCAGTGGGGCAACCTACGAGCAGTACTTC.

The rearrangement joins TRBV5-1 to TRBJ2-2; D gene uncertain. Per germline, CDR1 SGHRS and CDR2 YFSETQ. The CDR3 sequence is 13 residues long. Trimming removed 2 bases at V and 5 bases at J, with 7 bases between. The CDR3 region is CASSFEGTGELFF. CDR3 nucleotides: TGCGCCAGCAGCTTCGAAGGAACCGGGGAGCTGTTTTTT.

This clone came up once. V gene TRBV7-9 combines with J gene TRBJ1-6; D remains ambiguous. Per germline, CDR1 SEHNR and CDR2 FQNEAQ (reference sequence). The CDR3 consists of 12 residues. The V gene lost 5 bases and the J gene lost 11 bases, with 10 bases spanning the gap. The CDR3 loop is CASSPLSPPLHF. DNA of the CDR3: TGTGCCAGCAGCCCCCTTTCGCCACCCCTCCACTTT. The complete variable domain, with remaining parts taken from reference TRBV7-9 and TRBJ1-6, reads DTGVSQNPRHKITKRGQNVTFRCDPISEHNRLYWYRQTLGQGPEFLTYFQNEAQLEKSRLLSDRFSAERPKGSFSTLEIQRTEQGDSAMYLCASSPLSPPLHFGNGTRLTVT.

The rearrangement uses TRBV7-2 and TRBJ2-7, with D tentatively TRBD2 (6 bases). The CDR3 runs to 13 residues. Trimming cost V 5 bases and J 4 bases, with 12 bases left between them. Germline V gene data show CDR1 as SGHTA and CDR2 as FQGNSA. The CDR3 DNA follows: TGTGCCAGCAGCGGAGGGACCCGTTACGAGCAGTACTTC. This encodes CASSGGTRYEQYF.

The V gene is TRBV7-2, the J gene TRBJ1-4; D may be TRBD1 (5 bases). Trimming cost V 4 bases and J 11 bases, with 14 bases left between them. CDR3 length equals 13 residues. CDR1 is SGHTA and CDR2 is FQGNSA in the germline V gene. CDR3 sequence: CASSYPGAGKLFF. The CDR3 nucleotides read TGTGCCAGCAGCTACCCCGGGGCCGGGAAACTGTTTTTT. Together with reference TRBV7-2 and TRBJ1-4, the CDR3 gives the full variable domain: GAGVSQSPSNKVTEKGKDVELRCDPISGHTALYWYRQSLGQGLEFLIYFQGNSAPDKSGLPSDRFSAERTGGSVSTLTIQRTQQEDSAVYLCASSYPGAGKLFFGSGTQLSVL.

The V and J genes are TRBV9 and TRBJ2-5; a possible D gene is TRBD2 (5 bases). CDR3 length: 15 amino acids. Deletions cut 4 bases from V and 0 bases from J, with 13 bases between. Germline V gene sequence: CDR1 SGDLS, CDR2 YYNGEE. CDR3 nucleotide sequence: TGTGCCAGCAGCCCACGAGGCGGGTACCAAGAGACCCAGTACTTC. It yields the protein CASSPRGGYQETQYF. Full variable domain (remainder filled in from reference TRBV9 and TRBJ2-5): DSGVTQTPKHLITATGQRVTLRCSPRSGDLSVYWYQQSLDQGLQFLIQYYNGEERAKGNILERFSAQQFPDLHSELNLSSLELGDSALYFCASSPRGGYQETQYFGPGTRLLVL.

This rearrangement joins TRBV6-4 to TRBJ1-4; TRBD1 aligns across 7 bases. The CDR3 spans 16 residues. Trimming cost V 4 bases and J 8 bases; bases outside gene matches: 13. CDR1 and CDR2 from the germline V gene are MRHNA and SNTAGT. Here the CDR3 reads CASSVIGRGRGEKLFF. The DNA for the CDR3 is TGTGCCAGCAGTGTGATTGGAAGGGGGCGCGGGGAAAAACTGTTTTTT.

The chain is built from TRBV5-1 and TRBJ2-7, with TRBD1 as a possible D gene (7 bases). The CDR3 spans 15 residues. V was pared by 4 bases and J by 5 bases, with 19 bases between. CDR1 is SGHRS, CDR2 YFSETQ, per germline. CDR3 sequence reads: CASSQGGAPGDEQYF. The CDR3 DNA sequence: TGCGCCAGCAGCCAAGGGGGCGCCCCGGGAGACGAGCAGTACTTC.

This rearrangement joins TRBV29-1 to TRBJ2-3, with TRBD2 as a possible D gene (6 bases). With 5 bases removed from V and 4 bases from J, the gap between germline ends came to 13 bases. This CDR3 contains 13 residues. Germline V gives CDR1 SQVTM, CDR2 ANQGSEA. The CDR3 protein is CSVQSSDPDTQYF. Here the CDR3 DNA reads TGCAGCGTTCAGTCTAGCGACCCAGATACGCAGTATTTT.

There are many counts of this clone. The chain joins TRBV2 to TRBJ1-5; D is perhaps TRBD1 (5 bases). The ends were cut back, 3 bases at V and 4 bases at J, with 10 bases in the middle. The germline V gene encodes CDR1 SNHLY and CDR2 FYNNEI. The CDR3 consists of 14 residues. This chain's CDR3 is CASSDGHNNQPQHF. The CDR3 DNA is TGTGCCAGCAGTGACGGACATAATAATCAGCCCCAGCATTTT.

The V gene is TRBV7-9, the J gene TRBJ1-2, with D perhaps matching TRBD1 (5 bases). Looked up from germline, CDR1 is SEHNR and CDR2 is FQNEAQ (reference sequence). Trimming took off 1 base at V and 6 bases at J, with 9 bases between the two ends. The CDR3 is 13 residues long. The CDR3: CASSLGRDHGYTF. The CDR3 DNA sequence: TGTGCCAGCAGCTTAGGCAGGGACCATGGCTACACCTTC.

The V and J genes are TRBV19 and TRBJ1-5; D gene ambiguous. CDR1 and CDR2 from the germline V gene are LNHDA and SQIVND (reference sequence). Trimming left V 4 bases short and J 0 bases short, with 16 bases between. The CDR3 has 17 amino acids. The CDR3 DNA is TGTGCCAGTAGTAGGGGTCCTGGGAGGAATAGCAATCAGCCCCAGCATTTT. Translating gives CASSRGPGRNSNQPQHF.

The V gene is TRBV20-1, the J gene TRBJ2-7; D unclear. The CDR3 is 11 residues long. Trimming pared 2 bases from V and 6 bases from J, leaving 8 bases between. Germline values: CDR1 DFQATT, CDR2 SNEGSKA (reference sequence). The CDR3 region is CSARHSREQYF. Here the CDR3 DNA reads TGCAGTGCTAGACATAGTCGCGAGCAGTACTTC.

The CDR3 is CASSESEGNEKLFF. CDR3 sequence (DNA): TGCGCCAGCAGTGAGTCGGAGGGGAATGAAAAACTGTTTTTT. This chain uses TRBV10-2 with TRBJ1-4; TRBD1 might be the D (5 bases). CDR3 length: 14 residues. Germline CDR1 WSHSY, CDR2 SAAADI. The V gene lost 0 bases and the J gene lost 5 bases, with 7 bases spanning the gap.

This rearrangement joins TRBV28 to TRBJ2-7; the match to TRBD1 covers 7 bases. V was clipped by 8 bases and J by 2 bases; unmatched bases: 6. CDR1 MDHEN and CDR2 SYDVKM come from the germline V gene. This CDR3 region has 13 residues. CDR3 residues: CASGLRGPYEQYF. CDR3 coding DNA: TGTGCCAGCGGATTGAGGGGGCCCTACGAGCAGTACTTC.

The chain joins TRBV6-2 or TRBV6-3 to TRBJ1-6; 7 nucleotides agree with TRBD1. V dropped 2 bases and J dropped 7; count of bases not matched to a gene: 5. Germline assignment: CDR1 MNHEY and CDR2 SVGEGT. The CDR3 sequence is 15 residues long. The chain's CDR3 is CASSYPGTVNSPLHF. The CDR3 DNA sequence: TGTGCCAGCAGTTACCCCGGGACAGTAAATTCACCCCTCCACTTT.

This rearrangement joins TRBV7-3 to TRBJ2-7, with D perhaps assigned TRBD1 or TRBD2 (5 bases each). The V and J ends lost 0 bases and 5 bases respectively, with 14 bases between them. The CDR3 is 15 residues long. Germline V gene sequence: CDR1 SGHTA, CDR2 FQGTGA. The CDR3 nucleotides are TGTGCCAGCAGCTTAACCCCGGCAGGGAGCAACGAGCAGTACTTC. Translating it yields CASSLTPAGSNEQYF.

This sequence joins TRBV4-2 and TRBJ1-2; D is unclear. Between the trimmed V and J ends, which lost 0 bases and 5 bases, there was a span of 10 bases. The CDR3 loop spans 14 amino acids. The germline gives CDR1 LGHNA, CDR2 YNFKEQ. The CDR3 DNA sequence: TGTGCCAGCAGCCAAGACGAAGGGCAGTATGGCTACACCTTC. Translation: CASSQDEGQYGYTF.

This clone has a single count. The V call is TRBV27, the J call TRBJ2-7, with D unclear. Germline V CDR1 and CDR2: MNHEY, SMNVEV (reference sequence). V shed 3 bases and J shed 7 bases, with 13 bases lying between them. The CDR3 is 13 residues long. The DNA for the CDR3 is TGTGCCAGCAGTTTCGGCAGGCTTGGAGAGCAGTACTTC. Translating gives CASSFGRLGEQYF.